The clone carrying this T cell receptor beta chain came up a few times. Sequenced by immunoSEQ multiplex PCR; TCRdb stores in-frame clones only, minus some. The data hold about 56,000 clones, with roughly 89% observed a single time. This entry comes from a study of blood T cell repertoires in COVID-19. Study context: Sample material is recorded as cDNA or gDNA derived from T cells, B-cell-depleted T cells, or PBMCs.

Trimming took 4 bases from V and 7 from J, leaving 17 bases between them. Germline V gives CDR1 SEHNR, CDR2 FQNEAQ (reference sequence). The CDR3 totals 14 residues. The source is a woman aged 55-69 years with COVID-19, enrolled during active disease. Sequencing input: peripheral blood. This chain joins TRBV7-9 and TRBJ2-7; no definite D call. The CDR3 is CASSSSSPTREQYF. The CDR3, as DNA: TGTGCCAGCAGCTCATCAAGCCCAACGAGAGAGCAGTACTTC.